This T cell receptor (beta chain) was observed in a study of tumor-infiltrating lymphocytes in primary liver carcinoma. This clonotype was counted ten times or more. RNA and DNA were co-extracted from approximately 20-30 mg of unsorted bulk tissue. The input was 500 ng total RNA; TCR beta cDNA was made from it with a constant-region primer. Amplification in three nested multiplex PCR rounds with slightly modified ARM-PCR gave rise to TCR beta libraries. Running approximately 10 cycles apiece, the first two PCR rounds relied on TRBV1-TRBV30 forward primers together with a C-beta reverse primer. TCRdb reprocessed the multiplex PCR reads with MiXCR, giving one entry per CDR3 protein. The sample carries 95,000 to 150,000 distinct CDR3 sequences, 65% recorded once. The J segment lost 0 bases and the V segment lost 4 bases, leaving 6 bases of the junction unmatched. The CDR3 runs 16 residues. Looked up from germline, CDR1 is SEHNR and CDR2 is FQNEAQ (reference sequence).

The sequence was collected from a woman aged 55-69 years with primary liver carcinoma and hepatitis B virus infection. The chain has TRBV7-9 and TRBJ2-5, with TRBD2 matching over 9 bases. The material sequenced was liver tumor tissue from sampling region 1. Subset: tumor region T1, superior pole. CDR3 residues: CASSSPPSGNQETQYF. As DNA, the CDR3 is TGTGCCAGCAGCTCCCCCCCTAGCGGGAACCAAGAGACCCAGTACTTC.